The rows below give T cell receptor beta chains drawn from one sample of a study of post-analysis software for immune sequencing data. Each CDR3 protein gets one entry after TCRdb re-called the PCR reads with MiXCR. Found here are 740,000 or so distinct CDR3 sequences, 53% of them singletons; the top ten hold approximately 4.5%. The material sequenced was blood. The receptors were sampled from a girl under 18 with multiple sclerosis. The CDR3 runs from the conserved cysteine through the conserved F or W. Fields, in order: V gene, D gene, J gene, clone size, CDR3 DNA, CDR3 protein. A D gene is named only where the DNA matches it firmly. Size tells how often a clone was seen (once, few, many) or the class of an expanded clone, and some rows leave it out.

>TRBV20-1|TRBD2|TRBJ2-3|NA
TGCAGTGCCAACGGTCGGGGGGGGGCAGATACGCAGTATTTT
CSANGRGGADTQYF
>TRBV12-3/TRBV12-4|TRBD1|TRBJ2-7|NA
TGTGCCAGCAGTCGACAGGGGGCGGGTTCCCACGAGCAGTACTTC
CASSRQGAGSHEQYF
>TRBV13|NA|TRBJ2-4|NA
TGTGCCAGCAGCTCTAGGGCCCAACTAGCCAAAAACATTCAGTACTTC
CASSSRAQLAKNIQYF
>TRBV5-1|NA|TRBJ1-1|NA
TGCGCCAGCAGTATGATCGGAGGGTCGACGGGATCTGAAGCTTTCTTT
CASSMIGGSTGSEAFF
>TRBV9|NA|TRBJ2-1|few
TGTGCCAGCAGCGCCCTGGGGGAATCCTACAATGAGCAGTTCTTC
CASSALGESYNEQFF
>TRBV7-2|TRBD1|TRBJ1-6|NA
TGTGCCAGCAGCCCCGACAGGGGGCACGGTTCACCCCTCCACTTT
CASSPDRGHGSPLHF
>TRBV5-1|NA|TRBJ2-1|NA
TGCGCCAGCAGCTTGGCCGGGACAGGAAGGCCCTTAGCGGGAAGGAATGAGCAGTTCTTC
CASSLAGTGRPLAGRNEQFF
>TRBV12-3/TRBV12-4|TRBD1|TRBJ2-7|NA
TGTGCCAGCAGTTGGGACAGGCAGATCTACGAGCAGTACTTC
CASSWDRQIYEQYF
>TRBV5-1|TRBD1|TRBJ1-4|NA
TGCGCCAGCAGCCTCCCCCGACAGGGGAATGAAAAACTGTTTTTT
CASSLPRQGNEKLFF
>TRBV15|TRBD1|TRBJ2-7|few
TGTGCCACCAGCACAGGACAGGGGGTACGTTACGAGCAGTACTTC
CATSTGQGVRYEQYF
>TRBV7-2|NA|TRBJ1-2|NA
TGTGCCAGCAGCTTATCCCTTTATGGCTACACCTTC
CASSLSLYGYTF
>TRBV10-3|TRBD2|TRBJ2-7|NA
TGTGCCATCAGTGAGTGGACTAGCGGGAGGGCCGGTAACTACGAGCAGTACTTC
CAISEWTSGRAGNYEQYF
>TRBV5-1|NA|TRBJ1-1|NA
TGCGCCAGCAGCTCAGGGTCCATGAACGCTGAAGCTTTCTTT
CASSSGSMNAEAFF
>TRBV20-1|NA|TRBJ2-3|NA
TGCAGTGCTAGGTACACCGGGTCCGGGAGAGGCACAGATACGCAGTATTTT
CSARYTGSGRGTDTQYF
>TRBV20-1|TRBD1|TRBJ2-7|NA
TGCAGTGCGGGGCGACAGGGGTTTCAATACGAGCAGTACTTC
CSAGRQGFQYEQYF
>TRBV3-1|TRBD2|TRBJ2-3|NA
TGTGCCAGCAGCGATATAGCGGGGGAAGATACGCAGTATTTT
CASSDIAGEDTQYF
>TRBV12-3/TRBV12-4|NA|TRBJ1-2|NA
TGTGCCAGCAGTTTAGGCAGGCGTGTTAACTATGGCTACACCTTC
CASSLGRRVNYGYTF
>TRBV20-1|TRBD1|TRBJ2-7|NA
TGCAGTGCTAGAGTCAGTCGGGACAGAAACGAGCAGTACTTC
CSARVSRDRNEQYF
>TRBV6-5|NA|TRBJ2-3|NA
TGTACCAGCCATGAAGGGGTACACACAGATACGCAGTATTTT
CTSHEGVHTDTQYF
>TRBV5-1|NA|TRBJ1-2|NA
TGCGCCAGCAGCAGGGAAGAGTCTTCGGGCTACACCTTC
CASSREESSGYTF
>TRBV20-1|NA|TRBJ1-2|NA
TGCAGTGCTTTCGAGTCCGGAGCGAGCTATGGCTACACCTTC
CSAFESGASYGYTF
>TRBV5-6|TRBD2|TRBJ2-3|NA
TGTGCCAGCAGCTTGGGGAGCGGGAGGCCCACAGATACGCAGTATTTT
CASSLGSGRPTDTQYF
>TRBV6-4|TRBD2|TRBJ2-1|NA
TGTGCCAGCAGGTTAAGCGGGAGCCACAATGAGCAGTTCTTC
CASRLSGSHNEQFF
>TRBV20-1|TRBD2|TRBJ2-3|few
TGCAGTGCTAGAGATCTGCGGGGGGCTAGCACAGATACGCAGTATTTT
CSARDLRGASTDTQYF
>TRBV7-2|NA|TRBJ2-1|NA
TGTGCCAGCAGCCCTCAACGCGCGGGAGAGCAGTTCTTC
CASSPQRAGEQFF
>TRBV20-1|TRBD2|TRBJ2-3|NA
TGCAGTGCTGGGAAAGATGGGGGGGTAACAGATACGCAGTATTTT
CSAGKDGGVTDTQYF
>TRBV20-1|TRBD2|TRBJ2-3|NA
TGCAGTGCTCGGACTAGCGCCAGTACGCAGTATTTT
CSARTSASTQYF
>TRBV4-1|NA|TRBJ2-4|NA
TGCGCGGGAGGGGGGCTGAACATTCAGTACTTC
CAGGGLNIQYF
>TRBV13|NA|TRBJ2-5|few
TGTGCCAGCAGCTTTTACAGACAAGAGACCCAGTACTTC
CASSFYRQETQYF
>TRBV5-1|TRBD2|TRBJ2-5|NA
TGCGCCAGCAGCTGGAGACTAGCGGGACCAGAGACCCAGTACTTC
CASSWRLAGPETQYF
>TRBV14|NA|TRBJ2-1|NA
TGTGCCAGCAGCCAAGGGTCAATTGGGGACACCTTTCGTGCGGAGCAGTTCTTC
CASSQGSIGDTFRAEQFF
>TRBV5-1|TRBD2|TRBJ2-5|once
TGCGCCAGCAGCCCGGCCTCGGAGGCGGGGGGGCATCAAGAGACCCAGTACTTC
CASSPASEAGGHQETQYF
>TRBV20-1|NA|TRBJ2-1|NA
TGCAGTGCTAGAGATGGGGCGGGACGAGGTGGACCTGAGCAGTTCTTC
CSARDGAGRGGPEQFF
>TRBV29-1|TRBD2|TRBJ2-1|NA
TGCAGCGTTATCGGGACTAGCGGGGGGGCTGCGTTCTTC
CSVIGTSGGAAFF
>TRBV7-9|NA|TRBJ1-2|NA
TGTGCCAGCAGCCCCCTTTCAGCAGCTGGCTACACCTTC
CASSPLSAAGYTF
>TRBV29-1|TRBD2|TRBJ2-2|few
TGCAGCGTACGGATCGGACTAGGGACCGGGGAGCTGTTTTTT
CSVRIGLGTGELFF
>TRBV29-1|TRBD2|TRBJ2-7|few
TGCAGCGTTGAGGGGAGGGAAGGCGAGCAGTACTTC
CSVEGREGEQYF
>TRBV4-2|NA|TRBJ2-2|NA
TGTGCCAGCAGCCGACCCTCGGGACTTAACACCGGGGAGCTGTTTTTT
CASSRPSGLNTGELFF
>TRBV12-3/TRBV12-4|NA|TRBJ1-2|few
TGTGCCAGCCTGTGGACGGGGGCATCGGGCTACACCTTC
CASLWTGASGYTF
>TRBV29-1|NA|TRBJ2-5|NA
TGCAGCGTTGAAGAAAACAGAATAAGGGACCAAGAGACCCGGTACTTC
CSVEENRIRDQETRYF
>TRBV12-3/TRBV12-4|NA|TRBJ2-7|few
TGTGCCAGCAGTTTCACCAGGGAACAGCAGTACTTC
CASSFTREQQYF
>TRBV29-1|NA|TRBJ1-1|few
TGCAGCGTTGAAAACGGGAACACTGAAGCTTTCTTT
CSVENGNTEAFF
>TRBV4-1|NA|TRBJ1-6|NA
TGCGCCAGCAGCCAAGACGCGAATTCACCCCTCCACTTT
CASSQDANSPLHF
>TRBV5-5|NA|TRBJ2-1|few
TGTGCCAGCAGCCCGACCGGGGGCCTATACAATGAGCAGTTCTTC
CASSPTGGLYNEQFF
>TRBV10-3|NA|TRBJ2-7|NA
TGTGCCATCAGTGGGACTCTCAAGAACTACGAGCAGTACTTC
CAISGTLKNYEQYF